These T cell receptor beta chains were read from a single sample in a study of neurological immune-mediated disorders. TCRdb called the 5' RACE reads again in MiXCR, with one record for every CDR3 protein. Among some 65,000 distinct CDR3 sequences listed, 4.1% were seen once. Sequencing was carried out using PBMCs. The receptors shown here come from a man over 45 with multiple sclerosis. The conserved cysteine and the conserved F or W are not part of the CDR3 here.

V	J	CDR3
TRBV6-6	TRBJ2-7	ASSYMGDEQY
TRBV20-1	TRBJ2-7	SASRDREY
TRBV2	TRBJ2-6	ASSAGGPSGANVLT
TRBV12-3/TRBV12-4	TRBJ2-3	ASSFFGRTDTQY
TRBV12-3/TRBV12-4	TRBJ1-1	ASSLQGNTEAF
TRBV7-2	TRBJ2-3	ASSSTADGGGRSTDTQY
TRBV29-1	TRBJ1-1	SVVGVMNTEAF
TRBV4-1	TRBJ2-1	ASSRARGRDEQF
TRBV6-6	TRBJ1-2	ASSYSQGGYT
TRBV6-6	TRBJ1-4	ASSYSTGGTTNEKLF
TRBV6-5	TRBJ1-4	ASSYSGASGEKLF
TRBV4-1	TRBJ1-2	ASSQDLGNYGYT
TRBV4-1	TRBJ2-6	ASSSVRVPGGSGAKVLT
TRBV4-3	TRBJ2-7	ASSQEIQGFNEQY
TRBV12-3/TRBV12-4	TRBJ1-2	ASSPLLGAGGYT
TRBV2	TRBJ2-3	ASTDVGRWTDTQY
TRBV7-2	TRBJ2-3	ASSFSGGRSDTQY
TRBV29-1	TRBJ1-1	SVHKTGVGTEAF
TRBV6-5	TRBJ1-3	ASSQEAYSGNTIY
TRBV2	TRBJ2-3	ASSASRPQEGYTQY
TRBV14	TRBJ2-3	ASSPTSVRDTQY
TRBV20-1	TRBJ2-2	SATGTSLSGELF
TRBV12-3/TRBV12-4	TRBJ2-2	ASSTGQGRTGELF
TRBV6-1	TRBJ1-1	ASSGQDWNTEAF
TRBV4-3	TRBJ2-7	ASSVNRGRYEQY
TRBV2	TRBJ2-3	ASSEERVSTQY
TRBV4-3	TRBJ2-2	ASSQEWGIWGGELF
TRBV20-1	TRBJ2-3	SAESPPGTSTDTQY
TRBV21-1	TRBJ2-7	ASSKPRMGEQY
TRBV9	TRBJ2-1	ASRAGTASLKGSYNEQF
TRBV10-2	TRBJ2-5	ASSVAWDQETQY
TRBV18	TRBJ2-5	ASSPSRVETQY
TRBV30	TRBJ1-1	AWSPRRTEAF
TRBV5-1	TRBJ2-1	ASTLAGDSYNEQF
TRBV5-1	TRBJ1-2	ASSEDPTLEEGYT
TRBV9	TRBJ1-2	ASSPLGTTLGYGYT
TRBV20-1	TRBJ1-5	SARDIGRGPNQPQH
TRBV7-9	TRBJ1-1	ASSLAGGRTEAF
TRBV5-1	TRBJ2-3	ASSLLSGEDTQY
TRBV20-1	TRBJ1-5	SASLTGGQPQH
TRBV20-1	TRBJ1-2	RGQGSRQGYT
TRBV21-1	TRBJ1-5	ASSKVGENSNQPQH
TRBV29-1	TRBJ2-1	SVEGRSLADEQF
TRBV7-2	TRBJ2-3	ASSLALGVAGPDTQY
TRBV24-1	TRBJ2-3	ATSDLATDTQY
TRBV4-3	TRBJ2-1	ASSQEWRTGHWNEQF